Below are 22 T cell receptor beta chains sequenced from a single sample in a study of blood T cell repertoires in COVID-19. The protocol was immunoSEQ multiplex PCR, while the TCRdb copy is restricted to in-frame clones and leaves out a portion. The table includes some 190,000 clones, around 85% detected once. Material for sequencing was peripheral blood. These receptors were collected from a man older than 75 with COVID-19, enrolled during active disease.

About this clone itself: At the DNA level, this CDR3 is encoded by other sequences in the same sample as well. The rearrangement joins TRBV5-1 to TRBJ2-3; no definite D call. Germline V lookup: CDR1 SGHRS, CDR2 YFSETQ. The CDR3 has 14 residues. V lost 0 bases, J lost 0 bases, and 5 bases lay in between. CDR3 residues: CASSLGGSTDTQYF. In DNA, the CDR3 is TGCGCCAGCAGCTTGGGCGGTAGCACAGATACGCAGTATTTT.

The CDR3 reads CASRPQENTEAFF. Written as DNA, the CDR3 is TGCGCCAGCAGACCACAAGAGAACACTGAAGCTTTCTTT. The chain uses TRBV10-1 and TRBJ1-1, with D uncertain. The germline V gene has CDR1 WNHNN and CDR2 SYGVQD (reference sequence). The CDR3 has 13 amino acids. V was shortened by 6 bases and J by 1 base, with 9 bases between the two germline ends.

This sequence joins TRBV5-1 and TRBJ2-3, with TRBD2 as a possible D gene (6 bases). This CDR3 has 13 amino acids. CDR1 and CDR2 (germline): SGHRS, YFSETQ. Trimming took off 6 bases at V and 3 bases at J, with 11 bases between the two ends. The CDR3 DNA reads as TGCGCCAGCATCCTGGAGGGGACAGATACGCAGTATTTT. It yields the protein CASILEGTDTQYF. The entire variable domain, with the rest obtained from reference TRBV5-1 and TRBJ2-3, is as follows: KAGVTQTPRYLIKTRGQQVTLSCSPISGHRSVSWYQQTPGQGLQFLFEYFSETQRNKGNFPGRFSGRQFSNSRSEMNVSTLELGDSALYLCASILEGTDTQYFGPGTRLTVL.

The chain joins TRBV7-2 to TRBJ2-7; TRBD1 might be the D (6 bases). The CDR3 is 14 amino acids. Germline values: CDR1 SGHTA, CDR2 FQGNSA. V lost 1 base, J lost 4 bases, and 11 bases lay in between. CDR3 coding DNA: TGTGCCAGCAGCTTAGGGCAGGGGTTGTACGAGCAGTACTTC. This sequence encodes CASSLGQGLYEQYF.

In this sample, this clone turned up once. The chain combines TRBV5-5 with TRBJ1-6, with D possibly being TRBD1 (5 bases). Germline V gene lookup returns CDR1 SGHKS and CDR2 YYEKEE (reference sequence). The CDR3 has 15 residues. Trimming took 4 bases from V and 2 from J, leaving 10 bases between them. The CDR3 region has the DNA TGTGCCAGCAGCGCGGGGGGGACCTATAATTCACCCCTCCACTTT. Its protein product is CASSAGGTYNSPLHF.

J is TRBJ2-1 and V is TRBV10-3; TRBD2 aligns across 12 bases. V lost 6 bases, J lost 7 bases, and 1 base stayed unmatched. The CDR3 sequence is 13 residues long. The V gene's germline CDR1 is ENHRY and CDR2 SYGVKD. CDR3 bases: TGTGCCATCAGGCTAGCGGGGGGGAATGAGCAGTTCTTC. The encoded protein is CAIRLAGGNEQFF.

The chain's CDR3 is CASSQAGLAGGYDEQFF. The CDR3 DNA sequence: TGTGCCAGCAGCCAAGCGGGACTAGCGGGGGGGTACGATGAGCAGTTCTTC. The chain combines TRBV4-2 with TRBJ2-1; 16 bases are shared with TRBD2. This CDR3 is 17 amino acids long. Germline V gene sequence: CDR1 LGHNA, CDR2 YNFKEQ. After removal of 1 base from V and 8 bases from J, the junction contained 5 bases not matched to a gene.

The rearrangement links TRBV4-1 to TRBJ1-5, with TRBD1 matching over 9 bases. Looked up from germline, CDR1 is MGHRA and CDR2 is YSYEKL. This CDR3 comprises 16 residues. V trimming: 4 bases; J trimming: 5 bases; junction bases outside the gene matches: 9. This CDR3 reads CASSRLPGQGDQPQHF. The CDR3 bases are TGCGCCAGCAGCCGATTACCGGGACAGGGCGATCAGCCCCAGCATTTT.

The J gene is TRBJ2-2, the V gene TRBV28, with 7 bases identical to TRBD1. Germline CDR1 is MDHEN and CDR2 is SYDVKM. V shed 5 bases and J 3 bases; nucleotides not matched to a gene: 3. The CDR3 loop spans 14 amino acids. This CDR3 is CASSPTGYTGELFF. The CDR3 DNA reads TGTGCCAGCAGTCCGACAGGGTACACCGGGGAGCTGTTTTTT.

This sequence joins TRBV2 and TRBJ1-2; 7 bases agree with TRBD1. After removal of 4 bases from V and 2 bases from J, the junction contained 4 bases not matched to a gene. CDR3 length: 14 residues. The germline gives CDR1 SNHLY, CDR2 FYNNEI. In DNA form, the CDR3 reads TGTGCCAGCAGTGCGGAGACAGGGAACTATGGCTACACCTTC. Protein sequence: CASSAETGNYGYTF.

The CDR3 DNA follows: TGTGCCAGCAGCCCCCGAACAGGGGGGCTGAACACTGAAGCTTTCTTT. Translated: CASSPRTGGLNTEAFF. The chain carries TRBV7-9 and TRBJ1-1; 8 nucleotides match TRBD1. J lost 0 bases, V lost 5 bases, and 8 bases had no gene match. The CDR3 loop spans 16 amino acids. The germline gives CDR1 SEHNR, CDR2 FQNEAQ (reference sequence).

The CDR3 coding sequence is TGTGCCAGCAGCTTACAGGGCCGTTCTTCACCCCTCCACTTT. It is translated as CASSLQGRSSPLHF. The chain joins TRBV7-2 to TRBJ1-6, with D possibly being TRBD1 (5 bases). Per the germline V gene, CDR1 is SGHTA and CDR2 is FQGNSA. Trimming left V 2 bases short and J 9 bases short, with 11 bases between. This CDR3 is built from 14 residues. Based on the CDR3 plus reference TRBV7-2 and TRBJ1-6, the full variable domain is GAGVSQSPSNKVTEKGKDVELRCDPISGHTALYWYRQSLGQGLEFLIYFQGNSAPDKSGLPSDRFSAERTGGSVSTLTIQRTQQEDSAVYLCASSLQGRSSPLHFGNGTRLTVT.

V gene TRBV9 combines with J gene TRBJ2-2, with 7 bases that match TRBD2. V lost 4 bases to trimming and J lost 0 bases; unmatched junction nucleotides: 3. The length of the CDR3 is 15 residues. In germline, CDR1 is SGDLS, CDR2 YYNGEE. The CDR3 spells CASSLGTTNTGELFF. CDR3 DNA sequence: TGTGCCAGCAGCCTCGGGACTACGAACACCGGGGAGCTGTTTTTT.

This clone was counted a few times. The V call is TRBV7-9, the J call TRBJ1-5; D call uncertain. CDR3 length equals 13 residues. Trimming took 1 base from V and 4 from J, leaving 5 bases between them. CDR1 SEHNR and CDR2 FQNEAQ come from the germline V gene (reference sequence). The CDR3 region has the DNA TGTGCCAGCAGCTTAGACGGGAATCAGCCCCAGCATTTT. Encoded protein: CASSLDGNQPQHF.

This CDR3 is CASSFLFSPPEAFF. The CDR3 coding sequence is TGTGCCAGCAGTTTCCTTTTTTCCCCCCCTGAAGCTTTCTTT. The genes are TRBV28 and TRBJ1-1, with D hard to call. V was trimmed by 3 bases and J by 6 bases, leaving 14 bases between them. In germline, CDR1 is MDHEN, CDR2 SYDVKM. CDR3 length: 14 amino acids. Based on the CDR3 plus reference TRBV28 and TRBJ1-1, the full variable domain is DVKVTQSSRYLVKRTGEKVFLECVQDMDHENMFWYRQDPGLGLRLIYFSYDVKMKEKGDIPEGYSVSREKKERFSLILESASTNQTSMYLCASSFLFSPPEAFFGQGTRLTVV.

This chain links TRBV21-1 with TRBJ1-1; the D call TRBD1 from the table was never checked on the DNA. TRBV21-1 is listed as a pseudogene. This CDR3 region has 16 residues. The CDR3 loop reads CASSILHHRGGTEAFF. CDR3 DNA sequence: TGTGCCAGCAGCATCCTCCACCACAGGGGTGGTACTGAAGCTTTCTTT.

The chain is built from TRBV19 and TRBJ1-2; D gene ambiguous. The ends were cut back, 5 bases at V and 4 bases at J, with 14 bases in the middle. Germline CDR1 LNHDA, CDR2 SQIVND (reference sequence). This CDR3 is 14 amino acids long. This CDR3 is CASSSVTTVYGYTF. The CDR3 coding sequence is TGTGCCAGTAGTTCCGTGACAACAGTCTATGGCTACACCTTC. The variable domain in full, with the rest retrieved from reference TRBV19 and TRBJ1-2, is DGGITQSPKYLFRKEGQNVTLSCEQNLNHDAMYWYRQDPGQGLRLIYYSQIVNDFQKGDIAEGYSVSREKKESFPLTVTSAQKNPTAFYLCASSSVTTVYGYTFGSGTRLTVV.

The chain combines TRBV7-2 with TRBJ1-5; 7 nucleotides match TRBD1. The CDR3 runs to 15 residues. J gave up 3 bases and V 5 bases, and 7 bases lay outside the gene matches. The germline V gene encodes CDR1 SGHTA and CDR2 FQGNSA. For the CDR3, the DNA is TGTGCCAGCAGCCAAGGACAGGCGTACAATCAGCCCCAGCATTTT. It specifies CASSQGQAYNQPQHF.

The gene calls are TRBV5-1 and TRBJ1-1; the D gene is possibly TRBD1 (5 bases). CDR1 is SGHRS and CDR2 is YFSETQ in the germline V gene. With 6 bases removed from V and 1 base from J, the gap between germline ends came to 16 bases. This CDR3 spans 15 amino acids. In DNA form, the CDR3 reads TGCGCCAGCAAACCGGGGAGGGGCCGGAACACTGAAGCTTTCTTT. Encoded protein: CASKPGRGRNTEAFF.

This sequence joins TRBV7-6 and TRBJ1-2, with D unresolved. The CDR3 is made up of 15 amino acids. Germline V gives CDR1 SGHVS, CDR2 FNYEAQ. The V gene lost 3 bases and the J gene lost 6 bases, with 17 bases spanning the gap. The CDR3 protein is CASSLFLGGGHGYTF. The DNA for the CDR3 is TGTGCCAGCAGCTTGTTCCTCGGCGGAGGGCATGGCTACACCTTC.

This clone was seen a few times. V and J are TRBV5-1 and TRBJ2-2; no definite D call. The CDR3 is made up of 15 amino acids. Germline CDR1 is SGHRS and CDR2 is YFSETQ. Trimming stripped 0 bases from V and 0 bases from J, with 6 bases between. In DNA, the CDR3 is TGCGCCAGCAGCTTGGGCAGTCCGAACACCGGGGAGCTGTTTTTT. This sequence encodes CASSLGSPNTGELFF.

The V gene is TRBV7-2, the J gene TRBJ2-1, with 9 bases fitting TRBD1. The CDR3 loop spans 15 amino acids. The germline CDR1 and CDR2 sequences are SGHTA and FQGNSA. The junction had 2 bases not matched to a gene; V was cut back by 5 bases and J by 0 bases. For the CDR3, the DNA is TGTGCCAGCAGCGAGGACAGGGGCTCCTACAATGAGCAGTTCTTC. It encodes CASSEDRGSYNEQFF.